These 18 T cell receptor beta chains were sequenced from one sample in a study of shared clonotypes between healthy human individuals. Positively selected for CCR7, the CD45RO-negative cells used as naive CD8 cells excluded terminally differentiated effector memory CD45RA+ cells. Sequenced by immunoSEQ multiplex PCR; TCRdb stores in-frame clones only, minus some. The repertoire holds about 2 million clones, with around 96% as singletons. The sample consisted of naive CD8+ T cells sorted from blood. The source is a man aged 18 to 29 in good health.

The rearrangement links TRBV7-6 to TRBJ2-1; TRBD2 agrees at 7 bases. The CDR3 has 15 amino acids. CDR1 is SGHVS, CDR2 FNYEAQ, per germline. V gave up 1 base and J gave up 8 bases; unmatched junction bases: 8. CDR3 loop: CASSLGAGEGYEQFF. CDR3 bases: TGTGCCAGCAGCTTAGGCGCGGGGGAGGGTTATGAGCAGTTCTTC. Full variable domain (missing parts from reference TRBV7-6 and TRBJ2-1): GAGVSQSPRYKVTKRGQDVALRCDPISGHVSLYWYRQALGQGPEFLTYFNYEAQQDKSGLPNDRFSAERPEGSISTLTIQRTEQRDSAMYRCASSLGAGEGYEQFFGPGTRLTVL.

This chain joins TRBV27 and TRBJ2-2, with 10 positions matching TRBD2. This CDR3 has 16 residues. Per the germline V gene, CDR1 is MNHEY and CDR2 is SMNVEV (reference sequence). The ends lost 4 bases at V and 4 bases at J; junction bases unmatched: 6. CDR3 sequence: CASSYLAGVLTGELFF. The CDR3, as DNA: TGTGCCAGCAGTTACCTAGCGGGGGTGCTCACCGGGGAGCTGTTTTTT.

The chain couples TRBV28 to TRBJ1-2, with TRBD1 identical over 7 bases. CDR1 MDHEN and CDR2 SYDVKM come from the germline V gene. The CDR3 runs to 14 residues. J lost 0 bases, V lost 5 bases, and 3 bases had no gene match. CDR3 sequence reads: CASSPGQTNYGYTF. The CDR3, as DNA: TGTGCCAGCAGTCCGGGACAGACTAACTATGGCTACACCTTC.

The rearrangement links TRBV5-4 to TRBJ2-3; the match to TRBD2 covers 9 bases. V gave up 4 bases and J gave up 7 bases; unmatched junction bases: 10. The germline V gene has CDR1 SGHNT and CDR2 YYREEE (reference sequence). The CDR3 sequence is 15 residues long. The CDR3 DNA reads TGTGCCAGCAGCGAAGGGACTAGCCAGTCCTATACGCAGTATTTT. It translates to CASSEGTSQSYTQYF.

The chain is built from TRBV6-6 and TRBJ2-3, with D hard to call. Trimming removed 3 bases from V and 5 bases from J, with 9 bases in between. CDR3 length: 13 residues. Looked up from germline, CDR1 is MNHNY and CDR2 is SVGAGI (reference sequence). DNA of the CDR3: TGTGCCAGCAGTTATTACCAGAAAGATACGCAGTATTTT. Translated, it gives CASSYYQKDTQYF.

V is TRBV4-1 and J is TRBJ1-2; D ambiguous. Germline V CDR1 and CDR2: MGHRA, YSYEKL. Trimming pared 1 base from V and 0 bases from J, leaving 9 bases between. The CDR3 spans 15 residues. The DNA for the CDR3 is TGCGCCAGCAGCCAAGGTGCTGAGACTAACTATGGCTACACCTTC. Amino acids: CASSQGAETNYGYTF.

This clone was recorded only once. The V and J genes are TRBV29-1 and TRBJ1-1; possible D gene TRBD1, 5 bases. V was clipped by 5 bases and J by 1 base, with 11 bases between them. The length of the CDR3 is 13 residues. Per germline, CDR1 SQVTM and CDR2 ANQGSEA. DNA of the CDR3: TGCAGCGTTTTGGGCGGACAGAACACTGAAGCTTTCTTT. Protein sequence: CSVLGGQNTEAFF.

CDR3 DNA: TGTGCCATCGGCCCGGACCTAAATGAAAAACTGTTTTTT. This codes for CAIGPDLNEKLFF. The chain couples TRBV10-3 to TRBJ1-4; D gene unclear. The CDR3 is made up of 13 amino acids. The ends were cut back, 8 bases at V and 5 bases at J, with 12 bases in the middle. Germline V gene lookup returns CDR1 ENHRY and CDR2 SYGVKD.

The chain couples TRBV7-8 to TRBJ1-1; D is perhaps TRBD1 (5 bases). This CDR3 has 16 amino acids. V was pared by 2 bases and J by 4 bases, with 17 bases between. Per germline, CDR1 SGHVS and CDR2 FQNEAQ. This chain's CDR3 is CASSLLPGIGGTEAFF. Here the CDR3 DNA reads TGTGCCAGCAGCTTACTTCCAGGCATTGGGGGCACTGAAGCTTTCTTT.

The gene calls are TRBV29-1 and TRBJ1-2; no clear D. This CDR3 region has 12 residues. CDR1 is SQVTM, CDR2 ANQGSEA, per germline. Trimming cost V 2 bases and J 7 bases, with 11 bases left between them. CDR3 loop: CSVELLLGGYTF. The DNA of the CDR3 is TGCAGCGTTGAACTACTTCTTGGTGGCTACACCTTC.

CDR3 sequence reads: CASSLEPGGIYEQYF. The CDR3 DNA follows: TGCGCCAGCAGCTTGGAACCAGGGGGGATCTACGAGCAGTACTTC. The chain carries TRBV5-1 and TRBJ2-7, with a weak D call TRBD1 (7 bases). CDR1 is SGHRS, CDR2 YFSETQ, per germline. Deletions cut 0 bases from V and 3 bases from J, with 13 bases between. This CDR3 is built from 15 residues.

The V gene is TRBV11-2, the J gene TRBJ2-1; no reliable D call. Trimming took 5 bases from V and 5 from J, leaving 10 bases between them. Germline V gene data show CDR1 as SGHAT and CDR2 as FQNNGV. The CDR3 runs 13 residues. The CDR3 loop is CASSPQSDNEQFF. Written as DNA, the CDR3 is TGTGCCAGCAGCCCCCAGTCCGACAATGAGCAGTTCTTC.

The chain links TRBV9 to TRBJ2-7; D gene ambiguous. V dropped 0 bases and J dropped 4 bases, with 11 bases sitting between them. This CDR3 comprises 14 residues. Germline-derived CDR1 and CDR2 are SGDLS and YYNGEE. The CDR3 region has the DNA TGTGCCAGCAGCGTAGAAAGGACGGATTACGAGCAGTACTTC. This encodes CASSVERTDYEQYF.

This chain uses TRBV19 with TRBJ2-5; TRBD1 matches at 10 bases. This CDR3 has 15 amino acids. With V trimmed by 4 bases and J by 5 bases, 7 bases remained unmatched. The germline V gene has CDR1 LNHDA and CDR2 SQIVND (reference sequence). DNA of the CDR3: TGTGCCAGTAGTAGATCGACAGGGGGCTACGAGACCCAGTACTTC. As protein: CASSRSTGGYETQYF. The full variable domain, in which reference TRBV19 and TRBJ2-5 provide the parts outside the CDR3, is DGGITQSPKYLFRKEGQNVTLSCEQNLNHDAMYWYRQDPGQGLRLIYYSQIVNDFQKGDIAEGYSVSREKKESFPLTVTSAQKNPTAFYLCASSRSTGGYETQYFGPGTRLLVL.

This clone is a singleton in its sample. This specimen includes other DNA sequences encoding the same CDR3. V gene TRBV11-2 combines with J gene TRBJ2-7, with 8 bases fitting TRBD1. The V and J ends lost 3 bases and 3 bases, in that order; junction bases with no gene match: 4. Per germline, CDR1 SGHAT and CDR2 FQNNGV. CDR3 length: 14 amino acids. CDR3 DNA sequence: TGTGCCAGCAGCTTTGGTGGACAGGGCTACGAGCAGTACTTC. It translates to CASSFGGQGYEQYF.

The V gene is TRBV6-1, the J gene TRBJ1-4; perhaps TRBD1 as D (5 bases). Germline CDR1 and CDR2: MNHNS and SASEGT. CDR3 length equals 16 residues. Trimming left V 4 bases short and J 0 bases short, with 12 bases between. As DNA, the CDR3 is TGTGCCAGCAGTGCCCAGGTGGGGGCAACTAATGAAAAACTGTTTTTT. It translates to CASSAQVGATNEKLFF.

The chain employs TRBV2 and TRBJ1-2; unclear D gene. From germline, CDR1 is SNHLY and CDR2 FYNNEI. CDR3 length: 13 residues. Trimming pared 7 bases from V and 8 bases from J, leaving 17 bases between. This CDR3 reads CASNLGAGQGYTF. For the CDR3, the DNA is TGTGCCAGCAATTTAGGCGCCGGGCAGGGCTACACCTTC.

V usage is TRBV28 and J usage is TRBJ2-1; no definite D call. Germline V CDR1 and CDR2: MDHEN, SYDVKM. The CDR3 extends over 14 amino acids. Trimming removed 3 bases from V and 4 bases from J, with 10 bases in between. The CDR3 loop is CASSLGPNYNEQFF. The CDR3 coding sequence is TGTGCCAGCAGTTTGGGTCCAAATTACAATGAGCAGTTCTTC.